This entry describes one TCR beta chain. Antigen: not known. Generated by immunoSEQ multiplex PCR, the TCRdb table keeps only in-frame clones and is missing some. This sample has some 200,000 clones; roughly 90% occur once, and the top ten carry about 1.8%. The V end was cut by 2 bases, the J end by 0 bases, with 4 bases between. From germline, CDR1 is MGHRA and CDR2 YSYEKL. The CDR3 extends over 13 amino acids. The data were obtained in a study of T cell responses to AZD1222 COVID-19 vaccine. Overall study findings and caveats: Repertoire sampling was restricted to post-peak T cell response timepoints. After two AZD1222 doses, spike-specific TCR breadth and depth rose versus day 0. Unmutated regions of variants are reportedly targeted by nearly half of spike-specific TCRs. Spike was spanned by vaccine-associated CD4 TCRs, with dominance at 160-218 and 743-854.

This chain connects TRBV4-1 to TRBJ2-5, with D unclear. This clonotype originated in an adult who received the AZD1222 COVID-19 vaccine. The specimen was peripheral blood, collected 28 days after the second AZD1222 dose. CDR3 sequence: CASSQFNQETQYF. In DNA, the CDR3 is TGCGCCAGCAGCCAATTCAACCAAGAGACCCAGTACTTC.